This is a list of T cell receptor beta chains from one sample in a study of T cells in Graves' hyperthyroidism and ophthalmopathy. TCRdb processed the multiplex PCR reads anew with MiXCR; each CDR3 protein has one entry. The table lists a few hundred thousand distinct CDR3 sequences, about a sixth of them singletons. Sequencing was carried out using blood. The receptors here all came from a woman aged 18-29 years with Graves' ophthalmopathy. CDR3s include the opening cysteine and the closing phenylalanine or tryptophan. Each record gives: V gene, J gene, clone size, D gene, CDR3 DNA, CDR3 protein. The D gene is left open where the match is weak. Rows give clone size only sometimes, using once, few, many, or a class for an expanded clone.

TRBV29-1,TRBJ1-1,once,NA,TGCAGCGTTGTAGAGGGTTCGTACACTGAAGCTTTCTTT,CSVVEGSYTEAFF
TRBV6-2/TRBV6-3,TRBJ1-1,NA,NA,TGTGCCAGCACCTTAAAGAACACTGAAGCTCTCTTT,CASTLKNTEALF
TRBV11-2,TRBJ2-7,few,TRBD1,TGTGCCAGCAGCTTTCTCCTCCTGGGACAGCGCCTACACGAGCAGTACTTC,CASSFLLLGQRLHEQYF
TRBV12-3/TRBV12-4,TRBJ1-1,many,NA,TGTGCCAGCAGCTCTAGGACAGTTGAAGCTTTCTTT,CASSSRTVEAFF
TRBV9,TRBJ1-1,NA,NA,TGTGCCAGCAGCCCTGGAGGACGTGCCACTGAAGCTTTCTTT,CASSPGGRATEAFF
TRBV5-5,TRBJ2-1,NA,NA,TGTGCCAGCAGCTTGGGGATCATCGCCGTCGAGCAGTTCTTC,CASSLGIIAVEQFF
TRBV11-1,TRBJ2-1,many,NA,TGTGCCAGCAGCTCCCTCCGAGCGGGTTACAATGAGCAGTTCTTC,CASSSLRAGYNEQFF
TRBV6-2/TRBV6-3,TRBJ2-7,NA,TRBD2,TGTGCCAGCATTTCGCAGGGGCCCCGTTCGGGAGAGCTAGCGGGATGGGACGAGCAGTACTTC,CASISQGPRSGELAGWDEQYF
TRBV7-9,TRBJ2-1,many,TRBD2,TGTGCCAGCAGCTCAGATAGGCTAGCGGAGACCTACAATGAGCAGTTCTTC,CASSSDRLAETYNEQFF
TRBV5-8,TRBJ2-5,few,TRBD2,TGTGCCAGCAGCCCAGGGACTAGCGGGAGAGGAGAGACCCAGTACTTC,CASSPGTSGRGETQYF
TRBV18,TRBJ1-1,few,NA,TGTGCCAGCTCACCAGTAGGCAGTGGGACTGAAGCTTTCTTT,CASSPVGSGTEAFF
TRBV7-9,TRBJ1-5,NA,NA,TGTGCCAGCAGCCAAATTACTAGCAATCAGCCCCAGCATTTT,CASSQITSNQPQHF
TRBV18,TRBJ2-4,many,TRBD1,TGTGCCAGCTCACTCGGTGGGACAGGGATCGATAGCATTCAGTACTTC,CASSLGGTGIDSIQYF
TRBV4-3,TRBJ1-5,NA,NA,TGCGCCAGCAGCCGAATCACAGGAGGCAATCAGCCCCAGCATTTT,CASSRITGGNQPQHF
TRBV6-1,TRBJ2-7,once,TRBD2,TGTGCCAGCAGTGGGCCGGGACTAGCGGGAGCAGATGGTTCCTACGAGCAGTACTTC,CASSGPGLAGADGSYEQYF
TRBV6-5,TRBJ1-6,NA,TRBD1,TGTGCCAGCAGTTACCGGGGACAGGGAAGAGGTTCACCCCTCCACTTT,CASSYRGQGRGSPLHF
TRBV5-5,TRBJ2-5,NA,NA,TGTGCCAGCAGCTTGTATACGTTCGGAGAGACCCAGTACTTC,CASSLYTFGETQYF
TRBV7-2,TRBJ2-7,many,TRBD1,TGTGCCAGCAGCTTAGCTTCGGGACAGAACTACGAGCAGTACTTC,CASSLASGQNYEQYF
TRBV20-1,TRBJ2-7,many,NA,TGCAGTGCTAGACCCGGAGGGGACAGACCCTACGAGCAGTACTTC,CSARPGGDRPYEQYF
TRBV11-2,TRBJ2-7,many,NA,TGTGCCAGCAGCTTAGCGCGCGGTTCCGCCTACGAGCAGTACTTC,CASSLARGSAYEQYF
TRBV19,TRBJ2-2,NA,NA,TGTGCCAGTAGTTACGGGGTGGCCGGGGAGCTGTTTTTT,CASSYGVAGELFF
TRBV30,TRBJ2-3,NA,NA,TGTGCCTGGAGTGTGATAGGGGGGAATACGCAGTATTTT,CAWSVIGGNTQYF
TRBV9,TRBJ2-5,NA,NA,TGTGCCAGCAGCGTCACGGGCGGGACTGAGACCCAGTACTTC,CASSVTGGTETQYF
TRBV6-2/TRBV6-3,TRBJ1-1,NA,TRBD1,TGTGCCAGCAGTTACGCCGGGACAGGGTTGCCTGAAGCTTTCTTT,CASSYAGTGLPEAFF
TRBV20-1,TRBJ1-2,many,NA,TGCAGTGCGGAAAGGACAGCTCACTATGGCTACACCTTC,CSAERTAHYGYTF
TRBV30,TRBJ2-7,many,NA,TGTGCCTCCTCTAGGCACCCACGGGCCTACGAGCAGTACTTC,CASSRHPRAYEQYF
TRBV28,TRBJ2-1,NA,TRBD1,TGTGCCAGCAGTTTACGCAAGTCCCGGGACAGGGGCGATGAGCAGTTCTTC,CASSLRKSRDRGDEQFF
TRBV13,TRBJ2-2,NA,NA,TGTGCCAGCAGCAACTATAGTCACGGGGAGCTGTTTTTT,CASSNYSHGELFF
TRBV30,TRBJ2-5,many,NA,TGTGCCTGGAGTGGATCGGGGGGCAGGTACCAAGAGACCCAGTACTTC,CAWSGSGGRYQETQYF
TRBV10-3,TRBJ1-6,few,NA,TGTGCCATTAGGACAGCCTTCGATTCACCCCTCCACTTT,CAIRTAFDSPLHF
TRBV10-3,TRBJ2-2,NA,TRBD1,TGTGCCATCAGTGATGGGGGACAGGGGAACACCGGGGAGCTGTTTTTT,CAISDGGQGNTGELFF
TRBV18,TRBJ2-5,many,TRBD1,TGTGCCAGCTCACCGAAAACAGGGGGCCGAGAGACCCAGTACTTC,CASSPKTGGRETQYF
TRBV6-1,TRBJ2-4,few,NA,TGTGCCAGCAGTGCCCAAAGCCTGGCCAAAAACATTCAGTACTTC,CASSAQSLAKNIQYF
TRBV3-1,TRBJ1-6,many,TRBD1,TGTGCCAGCAGCCAAGAATGGATTTCTGTTGACAGGGCTTCACCCCTCCACTTT,CASSQEWISVDRASPLHF
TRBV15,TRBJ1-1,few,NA,TGTGCCACCAGCGGAGTACGCACTGAAGCTTTCTTT,CATSGVRTEAFF
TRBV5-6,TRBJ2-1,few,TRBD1,TGTGCCAGCAGCTTGGCCTTACAGACAGGGGGCTTCTACAATGAGCAGTTCTTC,CASSLALQTGGFYNEQFF
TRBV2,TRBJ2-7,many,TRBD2,TGTGCCAGCAGGTACGGACTAGCGGGGCGAGCGAGGGAGCAGTACTTC,CASRYGLAGRAREQYF